This T cell receptor (beta chain) came from a study of CD8 T cells in Susac syndrome. When the RNA was reverse transcribed, random hexamers were used with an input of about 0.5 to 1 ug. TCRdb independently ran MiXCR on the immunoSEQ multiplex PCR reads; one entry per CDR3 protein. The profile covers more than 250,000 distinct CDR3 sequences, with around 92% appearing a single time and about 0.063% taken by the ten largest. Isolation of CD8+ and CD4+ T cells was performed negatively, whereas enrichment of TEMRA cells was done by FACS. The CDR3 extends over 13 amino acids. V lost 5 bases and J lost 1, with 8 bases in between. The germline CDR1 and CDR2 sequences are SGHTA and FQGTGA.

The sequenced material came from CD4+ T cells from PBMCs. The chain couples TRBV7-3 to TRBJ2-5, with D perhaps assigned TRBD1 or TRBD2 (5 bases each). The receptor comes from a human donor with multiple sclerosis. The CDR3 region is CASSKGTQETQYF. The CDR3 coding sequence is TGTGCCAGCAGCAAGGGGACCCAAGAGACCCAGTACTTC. The full variable domain, rest sourced from reference TRBV7-3 and TRBJ2-5, is GAGVSQTPSNKVTEKGKYVELRCDPISGHTALYWYRQSLGQGPEFLIYFQGTGAADDSGLPNDRFFAVRPEGSVSTLKIQRTERGDSAVYLCASSKGTQETQYFGPGTRLLVL.